A selection of T cell receptor beta chains follows, all from one sample in a study of beta chain features in type 1 diabetes. The assay was immunoSEQ multiplex PCR, and TCRdb's table has in-frame clones only and misses some. The table records roughly 300,000 clones, around 15% of them present only once. The material sequenced was central memory CD4+ T cells from blood. The receptors here all came from a man aged 30 to 39 in good health. CDR3s include the opening cysteine and the closing phenylalanine or tryptophan. The D gene is left open where the match is weak. Some rows mark clone size as missing; the rest say once, few, many or name a class of expanded clone.

d_call	clone_size	v_call	j_call	cdr3_nt	cdr3_aa
.	few	TRBV7-2	TRBJ2-1	TGCGCCAGCAGCCAAGAGGTAACAATATCCTACAATGAGCAGTTCTTC	CASSQEVTISYNEQFF
TRBD2	few	TRBV7-7	TRBJ2-3	TGTGCCAGCAGCTTAGGACTAGCGGGGGGGCCAGATACGCAGTATTTT	CASSLGLAGGPDTQYF
.	.	TRBV5-6	TRBJ2-5	TGTGCCAGCAGCCGAGGCGGGGTGGAGACCCAGTACTTC	CASSRGGVETQYF
.	few	TRBV11-2	TRBJ1-1	TGTGCCAGCAGCCAACGCAAGGGGAGCACTGAAGCTTTCTTT	CASSQRKGSTEAFF
.	few	TRBV7-8	TRBJ2-4	TGTGCCAGCAGCTTGTCTTGGGGGAAAGGCATTCAGTACTTC	CASSLSWGKGIQYF
TRBD1	.	TRBV19	TRBJ1-2	TGTGCCAGTAGTATAGCGGGACAGGGAAGCGGGCACGGCTACACCTTC	CASSIAGQGSGHGYTF
.	few	TRBV7-9	TRBJ1-6	TGTGCCAGCAGTTTAGGACAGAGGAGTTCACCCCTCCACTTT	CASSLGQRSSPLHF
.	few	TRBV6-6	TRBJ1-1	TGTGCCAGCAGGGGGGGAGGCAACACTGAAGCTTTCTTT	CASRGGGNTEAFF
.	few	TRBV7-2	TRBJ1-2	TGTGCCAGCAGCCGGACAGAGAACTATGGCTACACCTTC	CASSRTENYGYTF
TRBD2	.	TRBV5-4	TRBJ2-4	TGTGCCAGCAGCTTACAGCGGGGGGGGACCAAAAACATTCAGTACTTC	CASSLQRGGTKNIQYF
.	few	TRBV5-4	TRBJ1-6	TGTGCCAGCAGCTTGGCCCCGAGGGCCGGGGGTAATTCACCCCTCCACTTT	CASSLAPRAGGNSPLHF
.	many	TRBV7-2	TRBJ2-3	TGTGCCAGCAGCTTAGCGGGAGATAGCACAGATACGCAGTATTTT	CASSLAGDSTDTQYF
.	few	TRBV9	TRBJ1-6	TGTGCCAGCAGCGCCGGGCCTCCGCCTGGTTCACCCCTCCACTTT	CASSAGPPPGSPLHF
.	.	TRBV6-1	TRBJ2-5	TGTGCCAGCAACTCCGGAACAGAAGTACAAGAGACCCAGTACTTC	CASNSGTEVQETQYF
TRBD2	few	TRBV5-8	TRBJ2-5	TGTGCCAGCAGCTTCGGGGGGACTAAAGAAGAGACCCAGTACTTC	CASSFGGTKEETQYF
.	.	TRBV29-1	TRBJ1-1	TGCAGCGTTACGCGGGGAGGGATAAACACTGAAGCTTTCTTT	CSVTRGGINTEAFF
.	many	TRBV28	TRBJ1-5	TGTGCCAGCAGTTTATTGGGCGGCTATCAGCCCCAGCATTTT	CASSLLGGYQPQHF
.	.	TRBV6-1	TRBJ2-1	TGTGCCATAACAGCCCCCGGCCCCTACAATGAGCAGTTCTTC	CAITAPGPYNEQFF
.	.	TRBV18	TRBJ2-3	TGTGCCAGCTCACCATCGGATACTCGGGGGCAGTATTTT	CASSPSDTRGQYF
.	.	TRBV20-1	TRBJ2-5	TGCAGTGCTTCGCAAGAGACCCAGTACTTC	CSASQETQYF
TRBD2	few	TRBV7-6	TRBJ2-3	TGTGCCAGCAGCTTTGGCGTGGGGGGGAACACAGATACGCAGTATTTT	CASSFGVGGNTDTQYF
TRBD1	few	TRBV5-4	TRBJ1-3	TGTGCCAGCAGTGTACAGGGGGCTGGAAACACCATATATTTT	CASSVQGAGNTIYF
.	many	TRBV4-3	TRBJ2-7	TGCGCCAGCAGCCTAGACGGGGGGCCTAGCTACTACGAGCAGTACTTC	CASSLDGGPSYYEQYF
TRBD1	.	TRBV5-6	TRBJ2-5	TGTGCCAGCCGATACCTCGGACAGGGGGAGGGTGAGCAGTACTTC	CASRYLGQGEGEQYF
TRBD1	few	TRBV29-1	TRBJ2-3	TGCAGCGCCCGGACAGGAAGCACAGATACGCAGTATTTT	CSARTGSTDTQYF
TRBD2	.	TRBV27	TRBJ2-1	TGTGCCAGCAGGCAACTAGCGGGAAATTACAATGAGCAGTTCTTC	CASRQLAGNYNEQFF
TRBD2	few	TRBV5-6	TRBJ2-5	TGTGCCAGCAGCTTGGTAGCTAGCGGGAGAGTCGGAGGGACCCAGTACTTC	CASSLVASGRVGGTQYF
.	many	TRBV2	TRBJ2-6	TGTGCCAGCACTCGGGACTTCGGGATGGGGGCCAACGTCCTGACTTTC	CASTRDFGMGANVLTF
.	few	TRBV5-6	TRBJ2-5	TGTGCCAGCACGGGCCTACGGGGGCAAGAGACCCAGTACTTC	CASTGLRGQETQYF
.	.	TRBV30	TRBJ2-6	TGTGCCTGGAGCCGGAGGGGGACTGGGGCCAACGTCCTGACTTTC	CAWSRRGTGANVLTF
TRBD1	few	TRBV6-5	TRBJ2-7	TGTGCCAGCAGTTCCCACAAGACAGGGATCACCTACGAGCAGTACTTC	CASSSHKTGITYEQYF